One sample yielded the 9 T cell receptor beta chains listed below, sequenced in a study of beta chain features in type 1 diabetes. Investigators reverse transcribed all isolated RNA, so they sequenced expressed TCRB transcripts. Clones were sequenced by immunoSEQ multiplex PCR, and TCRdb holds only the in-frame ones, with some missing. Here the sample spans 110,000 to 150,000 clones, approximately 9.8% being singletons. Source material: central memory CD4+ T cells from blood. These receptors were obtained from a woman aged 40 to 50 in good health.

This clone showed up just a few times. J is TRBJ1-6 and V is TRBV10-3; D may be TRBD1 (5 bases). There are 15 residues in the CDR3. The germline V and J ends were trimmed by 0 bases and 5 bases, with 8 bases remaining between them. Germline assignment: CDR1 ENHRY and CDR2 SYGVKD. The CDR3 region has the DNA TGTGCCATCAGTGAGTCGGCGGGGCATAATTCACCCCTCCACTTT. It translates to CAISESAGHNSPLHF.

The chain links TRBV2 to TRBJ1-2; 9 bases are a match to TRBD1. Germline-derived CDR1 and CDR2 are SNHLY and FYNNEI. The CDR3 is made up of 14 amino acids. V dropped 5 bases and J dropped 8; count of bases not matched to a gene: 9. CDR3 in amino acids: CASSFPGQGEGYTF. CDR3 coding DNA: TGTGCCAGCAGTTTCCCGGGACAGGGAGAGGGCTACACCTTC.

The rearrangement joins TRBV4-2 to TRBJ1-1; D possibly corresponds to TRBD1 (5 bases). CDR3 length equals 17 residues. Looked up from germline, CDR1 is LGHNA and CDR2 is YNFKEQ. Trimming took 0 bases from V and 11 from J, leaving 25 bases between them. CDR3 sequence reads: CASSQESPRTLLRGAFF. The CDR3 DNA is TGTGCCAGCAGCCAAGAATCCCCCCGTACCCTCCTGCGGGGCGCTTTCTTT.

The chain links TRBV2 to TRBJ2-7; 7 nucleotides line up with TRBD1. J gave up 11 bases and V 4 bases, and 8 bases lay outside the gene matches. This CDR3 spans 12 amino acids. Germline V CDR1 and CDR2: SNHLY, FYNNEI. CDR3 DNA sequence: TGTGCCAGCAGTGGGACAGGCGCCCGCGAGTACTTC. It is translated as CASSGTGAREYF.

This clone was counted only a few times. The rearrangement uses TRBV5-4 and TRBJ1-2, with D unresolved. Germline CDR1 is SGHNT and CDR2 is YYREEE (reference sequence). Trimming took off 4 bases at V and 6 bases at J, with 13 bases between the two ends. The CDR3 loop spans 13 amino acids. This chain's CDR3 is CASSRENGDGYTF. The CDR3 bases are TGTGCCAGCAGCAGAGAGAACGGGGATGGCTACACCTTC.

This chain uses TRBV7-6 with TRBJ1-5, with TRBD1 matching over 7 bases. The CDR3 has 15 residues. Germline CDR1 is SGHVS and CDR2 is FNYEAQ. V lost 4 bases, J lost 4 bases, and 7 bases stayed unmatched. The DNA for the CDR3 is TGTGCCAGCAGCTCACGACAGGGCCCAAATCAGCCCCAGCATTTT. It specifies CASSSRQGPNQPQHF.

This clone was detected only a few times. The rearrangement joins TRBV7-2 to TRBJ2-7; possible D gene TRBD2, 7 bases. The V end was cut by 5 bases, the J end by 3 bases, with 17 bases between. The germline V gene encodes CDR1 SGHTA and CDR2 FQGNSA. This CDR3 contains 15 residues. The chain's CDR3 is CASSPMGGGGYEQYF. As DNA, the CDR3 is TGTGCCAGCAGCCCAATGGGAGGGGGGGGCTACGAGCAGTACTTC.

The V and J genes are TRBV9 and TRBJ2-5, with TRBD1 as a possible D gene (5 bases). Looked up from germline, CDR1 is SGDLS and CDR2 is YYNGEE. The CDR3 is 16 residues long. Trimming took off 4 bases at V and 0 bases at J, with 16 bases between the two ends. CDR3 residues: CASSSWGGSYQETQYF. The CDR3 nucleotides read TGTGCCAGCAGCTCCTGGGGCGGCTCGTACCAAGAGACCCAGTACTTC.

This clone has only a few counts. This sequence joins TRBV7-2 and TRBJ2-5; 9 bases match TRBD1. The germline V gene has CDR1 SGHTA and CDR2 FQGNSA. The CDR3 loop spans 16 amino acids. With V trimmed by 2 bases and J by 1 base, 5 bases remained unmatched. The chain's CDR3 is CASSLRTGAFQETQYF. The CDR3 nucleotides are TGTGCCAGCAGCTTACGGACAGGGGCCTTCCAAGAGACCCAGTACTTC. The entire variable domain, with the rest obtained from reference TRBV7-2 and TRBJ2-5, is as follows: GAGVSQSPSNKVTEKGKDVELRCDPISGHTALYWYRQSLGQGLEFLIYFQGNSAPDKSGLPSDRFSAERTGGSVSTLTIQRTQQEDSAVYLCASSLRTGAFQETQYFGPGTRLLVL.